The text below deals with one TCR beta chain. Its antigen is not identified. The junction differs from germline at one of its ends, possibly a read error. Primers: 60 Vbeta forward and 13 Jbeta reverse. Method: immunoSEQ multiplex PCR; TCRdb's copy keeps in-frame clones and lacks some. Counted here are 160,000 or so clones, more than 65% occurring once; the ten biggest clones make up less than 0.65%. These data belong to a study of cytomegalovirus exposure and HLA in healthy donors. Study results and limitations: Roughly uniform depth of sequencing across donors was assumed in presence/absence analyses. The only immune exposure information that was available was CMV serostatus. Later on, analysis showed that most CMV-associated TCR beta chains appeared to be HLA-restricted. Segments of the TCR beta V type were, in most cases, productive about 87% or about 30% of the time in an earlier analysis.

This receptor was taken from a woman in her fifties or sixties in good health and CMV-seronegative. The material sequenced was PBMCs.

CDR3 residues: CAASRLLTGVNEKLFF. CDR3 DNA: TGTGCCGCCAGCAGACTACTGACAGGGGTAAATGAAAAACTGTTTTTT. The V call is TRBV15, the J call TRBJ1-4, with TRBD1 matching 8 bases. CDR1 and CDR2 from the germline V gene are LNHNV and YYDKDF (reference sequence). The CDR3 is 16 amino acids.